A single sample is the source of the 27 T cell receptor beta chains below, sequenced in a study of shared clonotypes between healthy human individuals. Sequencing was performed with immunoSEQ multiplex PCR; in TCRdb, only in-frame clones are kept and a portion is missing. The repertoire has roughly 2 million clones, 95% of them found once; the top ten carry 0.1% to 0.15%. Sequencing used naive CD4+ T cells sorted from blood. Subset noted: CD45RA+ positively selected. Receptors were obtained from a man between 18 and 29 years old in good health.

The chain combines TRBV10-3 with TRBJ2-7; D is unclear. Germline CDR1 and CDR2: ENHRY and SYGVKD. The CDR3 is made up of 13 amino acids. Trimming stripped 7 bases from V and 5 bases from J, with 15 bases between. CDR3 region: CAITDWATNEQYF. The CDR3 bases are TGTGCCATCACCGATTGGGCCACGAACGAGCAGTACTTC.

A remark on this clone: The sample holds other DNA sequences that translate to the same CDR3. V and J are TRBV18 and TRBJ1-2; D not resolved. The V and J ends lost 2 bases and 3 bases respectively, with 7 bases between them. The CDR3 is 13 residues long. Germline values: CDR1 KGHSH, CDR2 LQKENI. The CDR3 DNA follows: TGTGCCAGCTCACCAGGTATGGACTATGGCTACACCTTC. Amino acids: CASSPGMDYGYTF.

This chain connects TRBV10-3 to TRBJ2-2; tentatively, D is TRBD1 or TRBD2 (5 bases each). Between the trimmed V and J ends, which lost 8 bases and 2 bases, there was a span of 9 bases. This CDR3 has 13 residues. CDR1 is ENHRY, CDR2 SYGVKD, per germline. CDR3 bases: TGTGCCATCGGGGGTAGTAACACCGGGGAGCTGTTTTTT. It encodes CAIGGSNTGELFF.

A single count supports this clone. The chain links TRBV6-5 to TRBJ2-7; the match to TRBD2 covers 9 bases. This CDR3 region has 14 residues. The germline V gene encodes CDR1 MNHEY and CDR2 SVGAGI. The J segment lost 9 bases and the V segment lost 3 bases, leaving 9 bases of the junction unmatched. The CDR3 coding sequence is TGTGCCAGCAGTTATGGTAGCGGGAGAAAGGGGCAGTACTTC. It translates to CASSYGSGRKGQYF.

This clone was detected once. The CDR3 DNA sequence: TGTGCCAGCAGCCCACACCCGTACCAAGAGACCCAGTACTTC. Its protein is CASSPHPYQETQYF. The chain combines TRBV7-2 with TRBJ2-5; D gene uncertain. CDR1 is SGHTA and CDR2 is FQGNSA in the germline V gene. The CDR3 spans 14 residues. V was trimmed by 5 bases and J by 0 bases, leaving 10 bases between them. The variable domain in full, with the rest retrieved from reference TRBV7-2 and TRBJ2-5, is GAGVSQSPSNKVTEKGKDVELRCDPISGHTALYWYRQSLGQGLEFLIYFQGNSAPDKSGLPSDRFSAERTGGSVSTLTIQRTQQEDSAVYLCASSPHPYQETQYFGPGTRLLVL.

This clone appeared once. The chain links TRBV25-1 to TRBJ2-3, with 8 bases lining up with TRBD2. The CDR3 has 15 residues. V shed 6 bases, J shed 2 bases, and the junction held 7 bases outside the gene matches. Germline lookup yields CDR1 MGHDK and CDR2 SYGVNS. In DNA form, the CDR3 reads TGTGCCAGCAGCCTCCTAGCGGGCGACACAGATACGCAGTATTTT. It translates to CASSLLAGDTDTQYF.

The chain combines TRBV7-6 with TRBJ2-3; D not certain. Germline CDR1 reads SGHVS; CDR2 reads FNYEAQ. The CDR3 is made up of 12 amino acids. Trimming shortened V by 5 bases and J by 5 bases, and 8 bases separated the two germline ends. For the CDR3, the DNA is TGTGCCAGCAGCACTCTAGTAGATACGCAGTATTTT. This sequence encodes CASSTLVDTQYF. Drawing the rest from reference TRBV7-6 and TRBJ2-3, the complete variable domain is GAGVSQSPRYKVTKRGQDVALRCDPISGHVSLYWYRQALGQGPEFLTYFNYEAQQDKSGLPNDRFSAERPEGSISTLTIQRTEQRDSAMYRCASSTLVDTQYFGPGTRLTVL.

The V gene is TRBV6-4, the J gene TRBJ2-2; D remains unclear. Per germline, CDR1 MRHNA and CDR2 SNTAGT. With 2 bases removed from V and 4 bases from J, the gap between germline ends came to 8 bases. The length of the CDR3 is 14 residues. The CDR3 region has the DNA TGTGCCAGCAGTGACAGGGTCGGCACCGGGGAGCTGTTTTTT. It encodes CASSDRVGTGELFF.

The chain is built from TRBV5-1 and TRBJ2-2, with D perhaps TRBD2 (5 bases). Germline lookup yields CDR1 SGHRS and CDR2 YFSETQ. V was pared by 3 bases and J by 4 bases, with 10 bases between. There are 14 residues in the CDR3. The CDR3 loop is CASSSDSLTGELFF. The CDR3 nucleotides are TGCGCCAGCAGCTCGGACTCTCTCACCGGGGAGCTGTTTTTT.

This chain joins TRBV27 and TRBJ2-3; D remains unclear. Looked up from germline, CDR1 is MNHEY and CDR2 is SMNVEV (reference sequence). This CDR3 is 11 amino acids long. The V and J ends lost 6 bases and 5 bases respectively, with 6 bases between them. This CDR3 reads CASSHLDTQYF. CDR3 coding DNA: TGTGCCAGCAGCCACCTAGATACGCAGTATTTT.

The genes are TRBV14 and TRBJ2-4, with 9 positions matching TRBD1. The CDR3 is 12 residues long. V gave up 4 bases and J gave up 9 bases; unmatched junction bases: 1. CDR1 SGHDN and CDR2 FVKESK come from the germline V gene. This CDR3 is CASSRDRVIQYF. The CDR3 coding sequence is TGTGCCAGCAGCCGGGACAGGGTCATTCAGTACTTC.

The rearrangement links TRBV11-3 to TRBJ2-2, with D possibly matching TRBD2 (7 bases). Trimming removed 1 base at V and 4 bases at J, with 13 bases between. This CDR3 has 16 residues. Germline CDR1 and CDR2: SGHNT and YENEEA. DNA for the CDR3: TGTGCCAGCAGCTTAGCGGGGGGCTCCAGCACCGGGGAGCTGTTTTTT. Encoded protein: CASSLAGGSSTGELFF.

J is TRBJ2-2 and V is TRBV5-1; 7 positions match TRBD2. This CDR3 has 15 amino acids. The V and J ends lost 4 bases and 6 bases, in that order; junction bases with no gene match: 9. Germline CDR1 and CDR2: SGHRS and YFSETQ. The CDR3, as DNA: TGCGCCAGCAGCGGTATGGGACTAAGATCCGGGGAGCTGTTTTTT. This translates into CASSGMGLRSGELFF.

The chain carries TRBV7-8 and TRBJ1-5; TRBD1 agrees at 7 bases. CDR1 is SGHVS and CDR2 is FQNEAQ in the germline V gene. CDR3 length: 16 amino acids. V shed 4 bases and J 2 bases; nucleotides not matched to a gene: 8. Here the CDR3 DNA reads TGTGCCAGCAGCTCGACAGGGACGGCTGGCAATCAGCCCCAGCATTTT. It yields the protein CASSSTGTAGNQPQHF.

This chain joins TRBV28 and TRBJ2-7, with D perhaps assigned TRBD1 or TRBD2 (6 bases each). CDR1 and CDR2 from the germline V gene are MDHEN and SYDVKM. The CDR3 has 16 residues. V gave up 8 bases and J gave up 1 base, with 21 bases separating them. In DNA, the CDR3 is TGTGCCAGCGGGGGGCCCGGGCCACAGGTATCCTACGAGCAGTACTTC. It translates to CASGGPGPQVSYEQYF.

V usage is TRBV30 and J usage is TRBJ2-5; weak D call: TRBD1 (8 bases). The CDR3 spans 14 residues. V was shortened by 4 bases and J by 2 bases, with 14 bases between the two germline ends. Germline values: CDR1 GTSNPN, CDR2 SVGIG (reference sequence). The chain's CDR3 is CAWKLQGGQETQYF. The CDR3 DNA is TGTGCCTGGAAGCTACAGGGGGGGCAAGAGACCCAGTACTTC.

This clone was seen a handful of times. This chain uses TRBV5-4 with TRBJ1-6; D gene unclear. This CDR3 comprises 12 residues. Germline values: CDR1 SGHNT, CDR2 YYREEE (reference sequence). Trimming took off 4 bases at V and 7 bases at J, with 6 bases between the two ends. The CDR3 nucleotides read TGTGCCAGCAGCCGGACCAATTCACCCCTCCACTTT. Amino acid sequence: CASSRTNSPLHF.

In regard to this clone: Other DNA sequences in this sample translate to the same CDR3. The CDR3: CASSFGGTKETQYF. In DNA, the CDR3 is TGTGCCAGCAGCTTTGGAGGGACTAAAGAGACCCAGTACTTC. V is TRBV5-6 and J is TRBJ2-5, with 7 bases aligning to TRBD2. The CDR3 contains 14 residues. Germline CDR1 reads SGHDT; CDR2 reads YYEEEE. Germline trimming cut 2 bases from V and 3 bases from J; bases unmatched to any gene: 4.

V is TRBV27 and J is TRBJ1-5, with D possibly being TRBD1 (5 bases). V was trimmed by 4 bases and J by 4 bases, leaving 17 bases between them. The CDR3 extends over 16 amino acids. Germline lookup yields CDR1 MNHEY and CDR2 SMNVEV (reference sequence). CDR3 DNA: TGTGCCAGCAGTTCCGCGGACAACTTAAGGAATCAGCCCCAGCATTTT. Protein sequence: CASSSADNLRNQPQHF.

The rearrangement joins TRBV7-9 to TRBJ2-1, with D unresolved. Trimming took 2 bases from V and 4 from J, leaving 6 bases between them. This CDR3 spans 13 amino acids. The germline V gene encodes CDR1 SEHNR and CDR2 FQNEAQ (reference sequence). The CDR3 DNA is TGTGCCAGCAGCTTAAGGGATTACAATGAGCAGTTCTTC. This gives the protein CASSLRDYNEQFF.

This chain uses TRBV2 with TRBJ2-7; D may be TRBD2 (7 bases). The germline gives CDR1 SNHLY, CDR2 FYNNEI. The V and J ends lost 4 bases and 3 bases respectively, with 22 bases between them. CDR3 size: 17 residues. The CDR3 spells CASSVGGRRGPIYEQYF. CDR3 DNA sequence: TGTGCCAGCAGTGTTGGGGGTCGGCGGGGGCCGATCTACGAGCAGTACTTC.

The gene calls are TRBV11-2 and TRBJ1-1; D call uncertain. The CDR3 runs 13 residues. Germline V gene data show CDR1 as SGHAT and CDR2 as FQNNGV. Trimming removed 6 bases from V and 0 bases from J, with 8 bases in between. The CDR3 loop reads CASRPDLNTEAFF. The DNA for the CDR3 is TGTGCCAGCAGACCGGACCTGAACACTGAAGCTTTCTTT.

A remark on this clone: Other nucleotide sequences in the sample specify the same CDR3. This chain uses TRBV10-3 with TRBJ2-3, with 12 positions matching TRBD2. V was pared by 3 bases and J by 3 bases, with 1 base of the junction left unmatched. CDR1 and CDR2 from the germline V gene are ENHRY and SYGVKD. CDR3 length equals 15 residues. CDR3 sequence reads: CAISDLAGGTDTQYF. The DNA for the CDR3 is TGTGCCATCAGTGACCTAGCGGGAGGGACAGATACGCAGTATTTT.

The CDR3 protein is CASSSGTGFPSTQYF. CDR3 DNA: TGTGCCAGCAGCTCCGGGACAGGTTTCCCCAGTACGCAGTATTTT. The chain joins TRBV7-9 to TRBJ2-3, with 8 bases identical to TRBD1. This CDR3 is 15 amino acids long. The germline V gene has CDR1 SEHNR and CDR2 FQNEAQ (reference sequence). J was trimmed by 8 bases and V by 4 bases; bases with no gene match: 11. Full variable domain (outside the CDR3, taken from reference TRBV7-9 and TRBJ2-3): DTGVSQNPRHKITKRGQNVTFRCDPISEHNRLYWYRQTLGQGPEFLTYFQNEAQLEKSRLLSDRFSAERPKGSFSTLEIQRTEQGDSAMYLCASSSGTGFPSTQYFGPGTRLTVL.

Remarks on this clone: The identical CDR3 is also encoded by other nucleotide sequences in the sample. V usage is TRBV18 and J usage is TRBJ2-3, with a possible D match to TRBD1 (5 bases). Germline CDR1 is KGHSH and CDR2 is LQKENI. The CDR3 length is 12 residues. V shed 1 base and J shed 6 bases, with 5 bases lying between them. The CDR3 here is CASSPRGDTQYF. The CDR3 coding sequence is TGTGCCAGCTCACCACGGGGCGATACGCAGTATTTT.

Of note for this clone: In the same sample, other DNA sequences code for this CDR3. The chain links TRBV5-1 to TRBJ1-5; D is uncertain. The CDR3 covers 14 residues. CDR1 is SGHRS, CDR2 YFSETQ, per germline. V was trimmed by 0 bases and J by 1 base, leaving 5 bases between them. In DNA form, the CDR3 reads TGCGCCAGCAGCTTGGAAGGCAGCAATCAGCCCCAGCATTTT. Translating gives CASSLEGSNQPQHF.

This chain links TRBV5-1 with TRBJ1-1; TRBD1 is a possible D gene (6 bases). V was cut by 0 bases and J by 5 bases, with 14 bases left in between. The germline CDR1 and CDR2 sequences are SGHRS and YFSETQ. There are 15 residues in the CDR3. CDR3 coding DNA: TGCGCCAGCAGCTTGGGACAGCCTCAGGGGACTGAAGCTTTCTTT. Its protein product is CASSLGQPQGTEAFF.